The T cell receptor (beta chain) under discussion was sequenced for a study of cytomegalovirus exposure and HLA in healthy donors. Across the study: An earlier analysis identified approximately 110 million unique TCR beta sequences in about 179 million T cells.

With regard to this clone: The antigen is unknown.

Findings and caveats of the study: Solely CMV serostatus was available to characterize immune exposure. In vitro testing confirmed a few CMV-associated chains as specific for CMV antigens.

Although they were nominally healthy when sampled, donors likely had unrecorded immune exposures. Amplification used 60 Vbeta primers and 13 Jbeta primers. Some clones are missing from TCRdb's copy, which holds only in-frame ones; the method was immunoSEQ multiplex PCR. There are approximately 95,000 clones in the sample; around 73% occur only once, and 4.1% lies in the top ten. Looked up from germline, CDR1 is KGHSH and CDR2 is LQKENI. CDR3 length: 15 residues. The J segment lost 8 bases and the V segment lost 4 bases, leaving 8 bases of the junction unmatched. The chain has TRBV18 and TRBJ2-1; 10 nucleotides agree with TRBD2. The receptor was isolated from a woman aged 40 to 50 in good health and CMV-seropositive. Source material: PBMCs. CDR3 sequence: CASSLLAGVEHEQFF. The CDR3 DNA follows: TGTGCCAGCTCACTCCTAGCGGGAGTAGAGCATGAGCAGTTCTTC. Variable domain in full (rest from reference TRBV18 and TRBJ2-1): NAGVMQNPRHLVRRRGQEARLRCSPMKGHSHVYWYRQLPEEGLKFMVYLQKENIIDESGMPKERFSAEFPKEGPSILRIQQVVRGDSAAYFCASSLLAGVEHEQFFGPGTRLTVL.